Sequencing of this TCR beta chain was carried out in a study of long-term antiretroviral therapy in people with HIV. Trimming shortened V by 4 bases and J by 5 bases, and 22 bases separated the two germline ends. Germline V gene sequence: CDR1 SGHDT, CDR2 YYEEEE. CDR3 length: 16 amino acids. At minimum, one pre-ART and two post-ART PBMC samples were obtained from each donor. Treatment for every participant with HIV took place in the United States. On this clone itself: The antigen is not known.

Study-wide results and caveats: With ART, diversity went up but was still lower than in transplant donor controls.

The assay, immunoSEQ v3.0, was run at survey level. Assay used: immunoSEQ multiplex PCR; TCRdb lists only in-frame clones, some missing. The sample includes about 38,000 clones, roughly 80% of them seen just once. The input for sequencing was unsorted PBMCs, taken 1.5 years after starting antiretroviral therapy. V is TRBV5-6 and J is TRBJ2-7, with unresolved D. This clonotype originated in a man aged 18 to 30 with HIV. Here the CDR3 reads CASSPSSQRPLHEQYF. Here the CDR3 DNA reads TGTGCCAGCAGCCCCTCCTCCCAGCGACCCCTCCACGAGCAGTACTTC.